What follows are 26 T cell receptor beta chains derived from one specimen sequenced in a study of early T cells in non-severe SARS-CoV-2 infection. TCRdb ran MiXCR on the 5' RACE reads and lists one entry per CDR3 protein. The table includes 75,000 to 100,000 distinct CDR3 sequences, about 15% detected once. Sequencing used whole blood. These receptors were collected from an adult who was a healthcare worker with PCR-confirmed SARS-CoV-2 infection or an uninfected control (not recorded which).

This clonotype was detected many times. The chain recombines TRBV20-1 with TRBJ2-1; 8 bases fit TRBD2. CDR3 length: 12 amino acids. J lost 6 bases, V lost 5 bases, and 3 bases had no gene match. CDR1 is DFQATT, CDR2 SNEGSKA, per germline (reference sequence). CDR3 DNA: TGCAGTGCTCGGACTAGCTTCAATGAGCAGTTCTTC. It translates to CSARTSFNEQFF.

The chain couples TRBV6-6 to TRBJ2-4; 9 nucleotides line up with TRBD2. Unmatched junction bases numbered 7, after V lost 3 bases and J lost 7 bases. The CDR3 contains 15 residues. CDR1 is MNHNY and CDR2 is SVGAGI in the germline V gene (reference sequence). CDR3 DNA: TGTGCCAGCAGTTATGGGGTCACTAGCGGGAACATTCAGTACTTC. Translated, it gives CASSYGVTSGNIQYF.

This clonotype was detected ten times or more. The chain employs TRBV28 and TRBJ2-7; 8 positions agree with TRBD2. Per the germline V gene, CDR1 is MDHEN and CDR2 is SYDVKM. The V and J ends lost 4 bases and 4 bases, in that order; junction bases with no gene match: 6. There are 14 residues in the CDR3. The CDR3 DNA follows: TGTGCCAGCAGTTACAGCGGGAGACAGTACGAGCAGTACTTC. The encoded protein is CASSYSGRQYEQYF.

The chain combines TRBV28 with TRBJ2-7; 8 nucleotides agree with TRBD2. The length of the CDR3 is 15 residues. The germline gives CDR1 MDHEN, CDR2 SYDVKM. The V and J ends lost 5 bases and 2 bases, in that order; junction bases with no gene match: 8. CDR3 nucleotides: TGTGCCAGCAGTCAAAGCGGGAGAGGGACCTACGAGCAGTACTTC. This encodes CASSQSGRGTYEQYF.

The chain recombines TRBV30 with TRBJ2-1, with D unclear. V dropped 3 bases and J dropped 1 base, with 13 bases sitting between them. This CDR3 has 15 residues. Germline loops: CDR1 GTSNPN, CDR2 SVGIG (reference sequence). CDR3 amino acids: CAWSVMRVSYNEQFF. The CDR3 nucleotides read TGTGCCTGGAGCGTTATGAGAGTGTCCTACAATGAGCAGTTCTTC.

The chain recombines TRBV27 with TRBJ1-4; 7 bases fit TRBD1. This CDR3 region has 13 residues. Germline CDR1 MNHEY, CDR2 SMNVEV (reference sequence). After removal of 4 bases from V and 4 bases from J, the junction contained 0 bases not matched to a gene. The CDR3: CASSWDSNEKLFF. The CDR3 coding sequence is TGTGCCAGCAGTTGGGACAGTAATGAAAAACTGTTTTTT.

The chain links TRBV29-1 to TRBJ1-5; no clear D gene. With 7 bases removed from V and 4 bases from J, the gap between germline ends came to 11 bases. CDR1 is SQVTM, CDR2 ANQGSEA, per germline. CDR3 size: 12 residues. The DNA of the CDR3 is TGCAGCGCGGGCGCAGTAAATCAGCCCCAGCATTTT. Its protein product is CSAGAVNQPQHF.

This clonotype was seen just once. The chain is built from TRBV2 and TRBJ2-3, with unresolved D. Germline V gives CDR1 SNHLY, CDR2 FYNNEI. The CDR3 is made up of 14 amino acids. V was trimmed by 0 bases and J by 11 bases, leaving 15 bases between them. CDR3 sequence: CASSEAGYAGEQYF. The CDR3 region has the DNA TGTGCCAGCAGTGAAGCGGGGTACGCCGGCGAGCAGTATTTT. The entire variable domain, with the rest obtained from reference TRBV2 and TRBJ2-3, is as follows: EPEVTQTPSHQVTQMGQEVILRCVPISNHLYFYWYRQILGQKVEFLVSFYNNEISEKSEIFDDQFSVERPDGSNFTLKIRSTKLEDSAMYFCASSEAGYAGEQYFGPGTRLTVL.

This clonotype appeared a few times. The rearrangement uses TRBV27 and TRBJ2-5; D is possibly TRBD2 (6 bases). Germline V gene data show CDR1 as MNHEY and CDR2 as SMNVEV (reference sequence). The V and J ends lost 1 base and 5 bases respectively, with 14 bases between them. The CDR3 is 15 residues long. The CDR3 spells CASSLFRGIGETQYF. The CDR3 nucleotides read TGTGCCAGCAGTTTATTCCGCGGGATAGGGGAGACCCAGTACTTC.

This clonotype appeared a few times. The CDR3 DNA sequence: TGTGCCAGCAGTTTAACGGGAAGTAAACTGTTTTTT. Protein: CASSLTGSKLFF. The chain recombines TRBV28 with TRBJ1-4; D is undetermined. The V end lost 2 bases, the J end lost 11 bases, and 9 bases lay between the germline ends. There are 12 residues in the CDR3. Germline assignment: CDR1 MDHEN and CDR2 SYDVKM.

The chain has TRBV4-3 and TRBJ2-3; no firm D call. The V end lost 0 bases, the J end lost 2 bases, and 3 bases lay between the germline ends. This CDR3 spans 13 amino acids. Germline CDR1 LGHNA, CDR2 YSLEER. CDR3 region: CASSQDLTDTQYF. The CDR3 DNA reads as TGCGCCAGCAGCCAAGATCTCACAGATACGCAGTATTTT.

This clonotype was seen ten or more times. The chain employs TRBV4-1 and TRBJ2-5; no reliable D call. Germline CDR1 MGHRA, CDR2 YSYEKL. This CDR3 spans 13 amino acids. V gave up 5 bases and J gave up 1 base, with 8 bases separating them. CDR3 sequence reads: CASSKIGQETQYF. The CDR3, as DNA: TGCGCCAGCAGCAAGATTGGCCAAGAGACCCAGTACTTC.

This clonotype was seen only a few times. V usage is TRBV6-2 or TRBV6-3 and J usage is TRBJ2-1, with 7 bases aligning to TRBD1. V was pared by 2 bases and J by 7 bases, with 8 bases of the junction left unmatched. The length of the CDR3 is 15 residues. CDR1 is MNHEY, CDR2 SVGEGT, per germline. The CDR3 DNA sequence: TGTGCCAGCAGTTACCTCCGGGACAGATTAAATGAGCAGTTCTTC. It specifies CASSYLRDRLNEQFF.

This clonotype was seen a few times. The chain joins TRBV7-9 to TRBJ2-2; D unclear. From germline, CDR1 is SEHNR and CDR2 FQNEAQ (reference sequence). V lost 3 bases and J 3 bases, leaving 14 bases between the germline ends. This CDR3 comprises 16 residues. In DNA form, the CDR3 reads TGTGCCAGCAGCTTGGGCGCCAGGATAGACACCGGGGAGCTGTTTTTT. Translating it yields CASSLGARIDTGELFF.

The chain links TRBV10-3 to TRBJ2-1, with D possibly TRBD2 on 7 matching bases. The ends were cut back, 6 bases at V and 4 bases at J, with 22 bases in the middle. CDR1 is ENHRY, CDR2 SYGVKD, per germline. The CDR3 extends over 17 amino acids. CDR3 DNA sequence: TGTGCCATCAGGGGGGGGCCAGCGGGTCGCTTATACAATGAGCAGTTCTTC. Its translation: CAIRGGPAGRLYNEQFF.

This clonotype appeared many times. In nucleotides, the CDR3 is TGTGCCAGCAGCTTGGGACAGACAACCTACGAGCAGTACTTC. Its translation: CASSLGQTTYEQYF. The gene calls are TRBV11-2 and TRBJ2-7, with 7 positions matching TRBD1. Germline V lookup: CDR1 SGHAT, CDR2 FQNNGV. The CDR3 consists of 14 residues. J lost 2 bases, V lost 3 bases, and 4 bases had no gene match.

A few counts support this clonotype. The CDR3 sequence is CASSLAPPGQVREQYF. The DNA for the CDR3 is TGTGCCAGCAGTTTAGCGCCCCCGGGACAGGTGAGGGAGCAGTACTTC. The chain has TRBV28 and TRBJ2-7, with 8 positions matching TRBD1. Looked up from germline, CDR1 is MDHEN and CDR2 is SYDVKM. CDR3 size: 16 residues. The J segment lost 7 bases and the V segment lost 2 bases, leaving 13 bases of the junction unmatched. Using reference TRBV28 and TRBJ2-7 for the parts outside the CDR3, the full variable domain is DVKVTQSSRYLVKRTGEKVFLECVQDMDHENMFWYRQDPGLGLRLIYFSYDVKMKEKGDIPEGYSVSREKKERFSLILESASTNQTSMYLCASSLAPPGQVREQYFGPGTRLTVT.

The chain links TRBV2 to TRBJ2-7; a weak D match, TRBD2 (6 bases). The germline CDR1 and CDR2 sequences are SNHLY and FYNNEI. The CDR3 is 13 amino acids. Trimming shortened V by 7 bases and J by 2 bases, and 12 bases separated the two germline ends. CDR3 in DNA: TGTGCCAGCAAGAGGGACTCCACCTACGAGCAGTACTTC. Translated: CASKRDSTYEQYF.

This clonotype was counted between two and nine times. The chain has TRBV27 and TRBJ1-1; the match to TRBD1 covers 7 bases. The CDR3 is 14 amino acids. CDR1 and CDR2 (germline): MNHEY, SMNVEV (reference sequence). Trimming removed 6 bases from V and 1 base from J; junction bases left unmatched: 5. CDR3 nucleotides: TGTGCCAGCAGGCTGGGACAGAAGAACACTGAAGCTTTCTTT. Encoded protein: CASRLGQKNTEAFF.

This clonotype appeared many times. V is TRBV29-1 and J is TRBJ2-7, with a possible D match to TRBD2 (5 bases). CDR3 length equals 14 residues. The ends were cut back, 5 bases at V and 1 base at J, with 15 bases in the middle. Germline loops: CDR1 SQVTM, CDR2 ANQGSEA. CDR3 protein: CSVNLALGSYEQYF. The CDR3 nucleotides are TGCAGCGTTAATCTAGCCTTGGGATCCTACGAGCAGTACTTC.

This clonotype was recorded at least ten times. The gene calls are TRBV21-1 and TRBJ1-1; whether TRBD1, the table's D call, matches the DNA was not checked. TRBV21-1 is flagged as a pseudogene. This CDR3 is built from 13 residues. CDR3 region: CASSTRGGTEAFF. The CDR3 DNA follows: TGTGCCAGCAGCACCAGGGGAGGAACTGAAGCTTTCTTT.

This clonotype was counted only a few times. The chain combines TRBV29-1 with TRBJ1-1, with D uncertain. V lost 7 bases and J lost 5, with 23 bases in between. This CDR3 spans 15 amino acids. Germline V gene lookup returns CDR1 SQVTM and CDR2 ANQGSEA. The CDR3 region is CSAATSHEEGTEAFF. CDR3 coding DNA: TGCAGCGCCGCGACATCTCATGAAGAGGGAACTGAAGCTTTCTTT.

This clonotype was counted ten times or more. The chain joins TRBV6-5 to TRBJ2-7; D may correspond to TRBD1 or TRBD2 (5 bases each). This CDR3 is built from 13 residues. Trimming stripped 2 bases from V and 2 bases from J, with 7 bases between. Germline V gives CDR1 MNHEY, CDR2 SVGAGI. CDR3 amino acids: CASSYRGAYEQYF. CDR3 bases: TGTGCCAGCAGTTACAGAGGGGCCTACGAGCAGTACTTC.

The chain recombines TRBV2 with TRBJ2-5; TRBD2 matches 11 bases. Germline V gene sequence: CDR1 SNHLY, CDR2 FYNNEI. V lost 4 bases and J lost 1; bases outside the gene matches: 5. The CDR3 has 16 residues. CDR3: CASSGDSGRGQETQYF. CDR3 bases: TGTGCCAGCAGTGGCGATAGCGGGAGGGGCCAAGAGACCCAGTACTTC.

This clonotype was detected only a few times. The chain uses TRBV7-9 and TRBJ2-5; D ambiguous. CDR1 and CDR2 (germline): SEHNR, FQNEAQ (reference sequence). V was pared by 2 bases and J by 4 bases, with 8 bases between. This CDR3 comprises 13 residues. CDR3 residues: CASSLFVGETQYF. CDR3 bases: TGTGCCAGCAGCTTATTTGTCGGAGAGACCCAGTACTTC.

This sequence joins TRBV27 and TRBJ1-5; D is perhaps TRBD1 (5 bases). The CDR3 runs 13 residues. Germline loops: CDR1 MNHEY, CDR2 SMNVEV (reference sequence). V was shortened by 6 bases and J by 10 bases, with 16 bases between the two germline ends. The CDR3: CASSPGRRQPQHF. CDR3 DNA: TGTGCCAGCAGCCCGGGACGCCGTCAACCCCAGCATTTT.